The clone carrying this TCR beta chain was seen more than once but under ten times. Its antigen remains unknown. This record belongs to a study of cytomegalovirus exposure and HLA in healthy donors. At the level of the study: In an early release, HLA-typed donors contributed approximately 80 million unique TCR sequences.

Points from the study as a whole: TCR beta V segments were, for the most part, productive about 87% or about 30% of the time in an earlier analysis. Among donors in an Asian-associated ancestry cluster, a later analysis reportedly found fewer N-insertions than the roughly 610-donor mean.

The PCR employed 60 Vbeta primers together with 13 Jbeta primers. The repertoire was sequenced with immunoSEQ multiplex PCR; TCRdb's copy has only in-frame clones and lacks some. The table records under 130,000 clones, 79% of them present only once. These donors, healthy bone marrow donors, were studied. The V end lost 7 bases, the J end lost 9 bases, and 13 bases lay between the germline ends. The V gene's germline CDR1 is SNHLY and CDR2 FYNNEI. This CDR3 is 11 amino acids long. The clonotype originates from a woman aged 40 to 49 in good health and CMV-seronegative. V usage is TRBV2 and J usage is TRBJ2-7; tentatively, D is TRBD1 (6 bases). Sequenced material: PBMCs. CDR3 residues: CASTPGQVQYF. CDR3 bases: TGTGCCAGCACACCGGGACAAGTGCAGTACTTC.